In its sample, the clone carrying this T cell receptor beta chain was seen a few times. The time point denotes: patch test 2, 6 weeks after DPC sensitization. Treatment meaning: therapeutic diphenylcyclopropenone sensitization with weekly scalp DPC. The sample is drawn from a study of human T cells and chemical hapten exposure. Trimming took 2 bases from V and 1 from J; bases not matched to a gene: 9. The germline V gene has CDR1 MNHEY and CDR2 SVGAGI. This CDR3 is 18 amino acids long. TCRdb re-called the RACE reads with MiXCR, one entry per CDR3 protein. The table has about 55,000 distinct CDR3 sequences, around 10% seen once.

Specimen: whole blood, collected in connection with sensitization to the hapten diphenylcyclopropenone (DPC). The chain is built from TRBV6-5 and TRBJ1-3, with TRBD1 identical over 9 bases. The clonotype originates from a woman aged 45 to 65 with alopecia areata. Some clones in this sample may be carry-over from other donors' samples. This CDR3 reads CASSYRRTGGRSGNTIYF. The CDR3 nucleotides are TGTGCCAGCAGTTACCGACGAACAGGGGGCAGATCTGGAAACACCATATATTTT.